The present TCR beta chain was sequenced within a study of identical twins. Findings and caveats of the study: Analyses of zero insertions could be partly confounded by invariant MAIT and iNKT cells.

This CDR3 has 16 amino acids. V lost 4 bases and J lost 5; bases outside the gene matches: 12. Germline values: CDR1 SEHNR, CDR2 FQNEAQ (reference sequence). In the case of this clonotype: As yet, its antigen is unknown.

TCRdb independently ran MiXCR on the 5' RACE reads; one entry per CDR3 protein. The sample holds under 250,000 distinct CDR3 sequences; roughly an eighth are singletons and the top ten take more than 3.5%. This sample was shared with a second study, whose subject was yellow fever vaccine responses in identical twins.

Sequenced: memory (CD45RO+) T cells sorted from blood. The chain is built from TRBV7-9 and TRBJ2-3; 7 positions agree with TRBD2. The receptor was derived from a woman between 18 and 29 years old in good health. As DNA, the CDR3 is TGTGCCAGCAGCTCCAACGGCGGGGGAGAGGTAGATACGCAGTATTTT. It specifies CASSSNGGGEVDTQYF.